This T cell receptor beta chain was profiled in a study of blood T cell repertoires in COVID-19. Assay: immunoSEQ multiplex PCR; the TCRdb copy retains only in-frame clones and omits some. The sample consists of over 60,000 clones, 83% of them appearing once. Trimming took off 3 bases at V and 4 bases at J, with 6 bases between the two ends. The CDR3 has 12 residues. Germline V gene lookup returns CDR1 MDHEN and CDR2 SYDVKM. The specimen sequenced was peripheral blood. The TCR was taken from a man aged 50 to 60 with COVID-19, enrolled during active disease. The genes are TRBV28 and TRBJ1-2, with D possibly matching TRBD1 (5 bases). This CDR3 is CASSFRVYGYTF. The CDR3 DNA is TGTGCCAGCAGTTTCAGGGTCTATGGCTACACCTTC.